Reported below is one T cell receptor beta chain. Its matching antigen is unknown. The data stem from a study of cytomegalovirus exposure and HLA in healthy donors. At the level of the study: About 80 million unique TCRs from HLA-typed donors were held in an early data release.

Study-wide results and limits: The authors later linked a missense DCLRE1C variant to TCR beta V- and J-gene trimming. One cluster of highly shared sequence variants probably arose as a sequencing artifact. Later on, an analysis showed TCR association rates differing by HLA locus, with DRB1 the most and HLA-C the fewest.

PCR primers comprised 60 Vbeta and 13 Jbeta primers. Assay used: immunoSEQ multiplex PCR; TCRdb lists only in-frame clones, some missing. The table lists about 210,000 clones, roughly 80% of them singletons. The TCR sequence derives from a man aged 30 to 45 in good health and CMV-seronegative. The sample was PBMCs.

The chain's CDR3 is CASSRGWPNTGELFF. DNA for the CDR3: TGTGCCAGCAGTCGGGGGTGGCCGAACACCGGGGAGCTGTTTTTT. The rearrangement uses TRBV6-5 and TRBJ2-2; possibly TRBD2 for D (6 bases). CDR1 is MNHEY, CDR2 SVGAGI, per germline. V shed 5 bases and J shed 0 bases, with 10 bases lying between them. The CDR3 covers 15 residues.